Presented here are 9 T cell receptor beta chains from one specimen sequenced in a study of cytomegalovirus exposure and HLA in healthy donors. 60 Vbeta and 13 Jbeta primers were used in PCR. Assay used: immunoSEQ multiplex PCR; TCRdb lists only in-frame clones, some missing. The table includes about 160,000 clones, about 79% detected once. The sequenced material came from PBMCs. Receptor source: a man in his fifties in good health and CMV-seropositive.

This clone has a handful of counts. This chain uses TRBV10-3 with TRBJ2-5, with unresolved D. The germline V gene has CDR1 ENHRY and CDR2 SYGVKD. This CDR3 has 11 residues. Between the trimmed V and J ends, which lost 6 bases and 3 bases, there was a span of 5 bases. CDR3 in amino acids: CAIRGEETQYF. CDR3 DNA: TGTGCCATCAGAGGAGAAGAGACCCAGTACTTC.

This chain joins TRBV5-1 and TRBJ1-1; the match to TRBD1 covers 8 bases. The V gene end was trimmed by 0 bases and the J gene end by 4 bases; junction bases not matched to a gene: 5. Germline V CDR1 and CDR2: SGHRS, YFSETQ. The CDR3 length is 15 residues. CDR3 coding DNA: TGCGCCAGCAGCTTGGGGGATGACAGGGGCACTGAAGCTTTCTTT. This gives the protein CASSLGDDRGTEAFF.

The chain combines TRBV6-5 with TRBJ1-1; no reliable D call. The CDR3 loop spans 14 amino acids. Germline-derived CDR1 and CDR2 are MNHEY and SVGAGI. Trimming left V 3 bases short and J 3 bases short, with 11 bases between. The CDR3 reads CASSYSSSDTEAFF. The CDR3 DNA follows: TGTGCCAGCAGTTATTCGTCCTCGGACACTGAAGCTTTCTTT.

The V and J genes are TRBV7-6 and TRBJ2-1; 8 nucleotides match TRBD2. The germline V gene has CDR1 SGHVS and CDR2 FNYEAQ. The CDR3 loop spans 17 amino acids. Unmatched junction bases numbered 6, after V lost 1 base and J lost 1 base. CDR3 bases: TGTGCCAGCAGCTTAGGGGGCGGGAGGCCTTCCTACAATGAGCAGTTCTTC. Translated: CASSLGGGRPSYNEQFF.

The chain joins TRBV7-8 to TRBJ2-6; D call uncertain. This CDR3 has 16 residues. From germline, CDR1 is SGHVS and CDR2 FQNEAQ. Trimming took 1 base from V and 0 from J, leaving 7 bases between them. The CDR3 sequence: CASSLGDISGANVLTF. For the CDR3, the DNA is TGTGCCAGCAGCTTAGGAGACATCTCTGGGGCCAACGTCCTGACTTTC.

This rearrangement joins TRBV7-8 to TRBJ2-7; D is undetermined. V lost 5 bases and J 0 bases, leaving 11 bases between the germline ends. The CDR3 consists of 14 residues. Germline CDR1 is SGHVS and CDR2 is FQNEAQ. The CDR3 DNA reads as TGTGCCAGCAGCAACCCCCCGGGCTCCTACGAGCAGTACTTC. The encoded protein is CASSNPPGSYEQYF.

This chain joins TRBV6-5 and TRBJ2-2; a weak D match, TRBD2 (7 bases). Germline V gives CDR1 MNHEY, CDR2 SVGAGI. This CDR3 is 14 amino acids long. The V gene lost 7 bases and the J gene lost 7 bases, with 16 bases spanning the gap. The CDR3 DNA is TGTGCCAGCACCGGCGGGGGCTATTACGGGGAGCTGTTTTTT. Translated: CASTGGGYYGELFF.

In DNA form, the CDR3 reads TGTGCCAGCAGCCTAGCGGGGTCCTACGAGCAGTACTTC. It is translated as CASSLAGSYEQYF. V is TRBV11-2 and J is TRBJ2-7; 9 bases fit TRBD2. This CDR3 has 13 residues. Germline V lookup: CDR1 SGHAT, CDR2 FQNNGV. V dropped 5 bases and J dropped 1; count of bases not matched to a gene: 0.

Concerning this clone itself: An end of the junction differs from the germline gene, which may be a read error. Other nucleotide sequences in the sample specify the same CDR3. The chain joins TRBV6-6 to TRBJ1-3; 8 nucleotides align to TRBD1. The CDR3 has 16 residues. Germline lookup yields CDR1 MNHNY and CDR2 SVGAGI (reference sequence). CDR3 nucleotides: TGCGCCAGCAGCCGGACAGGGCAGGGACCTGGAAACACCATATATTTT. The encoded protein is CASSRTGQGPGNTIYF.